This TCR beta chain was recorded in a study of blood T cell repertoires in COVID-19. As handled by the study authors: Researchers report that nucleated cell counts were estimated from reference gene primer amplification. The table came from immunoSEQ multiplex PCR; TCRdb's copy has only in-frame clones and leaves some out. V, J and clone size derive from that table, while D and trimming were established from the DNA sequence. This table holds approximately 220,000 clones, 84% found once. Enrollees, about 18 to 100 years old, lived in 24 US areas. Participant-given clinical history determined each cohort assignment. Trimming left V 9 bases short and J 2 bases short, with 19 bases between. The V gene's germline CDR1 is KGHDR and CDR2 SFDVKD. The CDR3 consists of 16 residues.

The chain employs TRBV24-1 and TRBJ2-1; D might be TRBD2 (7 bases). This receptor was identified in a middle-aged woman who had recovered from COVID-19. Sequences were obtained from PBMCs or T cells enriched from blood (not recorded which). The CDR3 region is CATSKGGSEAYNEQFF. For the CDR3, the DNA is TGTGCCACCTCGAAGGGGGGGAGTGAGGCCTACAATGAGCAGTTCTTC.